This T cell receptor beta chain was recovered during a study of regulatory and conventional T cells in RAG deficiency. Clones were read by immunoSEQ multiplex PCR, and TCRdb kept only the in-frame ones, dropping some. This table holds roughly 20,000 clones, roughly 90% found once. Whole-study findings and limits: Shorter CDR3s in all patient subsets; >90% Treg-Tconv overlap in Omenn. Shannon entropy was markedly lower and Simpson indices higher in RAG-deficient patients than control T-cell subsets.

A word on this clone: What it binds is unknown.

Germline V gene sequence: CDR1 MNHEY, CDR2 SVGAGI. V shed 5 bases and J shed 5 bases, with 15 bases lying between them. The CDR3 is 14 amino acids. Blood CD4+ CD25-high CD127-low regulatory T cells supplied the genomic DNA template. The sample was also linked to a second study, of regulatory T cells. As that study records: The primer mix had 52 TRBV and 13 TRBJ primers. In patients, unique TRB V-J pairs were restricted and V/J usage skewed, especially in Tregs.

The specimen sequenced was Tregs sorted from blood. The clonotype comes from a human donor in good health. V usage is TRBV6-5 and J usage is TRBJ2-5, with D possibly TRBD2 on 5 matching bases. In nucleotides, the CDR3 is TGTGCCAGCAGTCAAACTAGAGGCAGGGAGACCCAGTACTTC. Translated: CASSQTRGRETQYF.